A selection of T cell receptor beta chains follows, all from one sample in a study of T cell responses to AZD1222 COVID-19 vaccine. Generated by immunoSEQ multiplex PCR, the TCRdb table keeps only in-frame clones and is missing some. The sample includes some 120,000 clones, approximately 85% seen only once; the top ten take about 1.6%. Sequences were derived from peripheral blood, sampled on day 0 of AZD1222 vaccination. These receptors came from an adult in good health. CDR3s include the opening cysteine and the closing phenylalanine or tryptophan. Fields, in order: V gene, J gene, D gene, clone size, CDR3 DNA, CDR3 protein. A D gene is named only where the DNA matches it firmly. Size is omitted from some rows. Given values are once, few, many or a class for expanded clones.

>TRBV6-5|TRBJ1-4|NA|NA
TGTGCCAGCAGTTGGACAGAACCTTGGGAAAATGAAAAACTGTTTTTT
CASSWTEPWENEKLFF
>TRBV5-1|TRBJ1-1|TRBD1|NA
TGCGCCAGCAGCAAGGACAGGATGCTGGGAGCTTTCTTT
CASSKDRMLGAFF
>TRBV5-1|TRBJ2-5|NA|NA
TGCGCCAGCAGCACCGGAGGGGGGTCCCAAGAGACCCAGTACTTC
CASSTGGGSQETQYF
>TRBV5-1|TRBJ2-3|NA|once
TGCGCCAGCAGCTTGGACCCTACAGATACGCAGTATTTT
CASSLDPTDTQYF
>TRBV5-1|TRBJ1-4|NA|NA
TGCGCCAGCAGTTCTACCTCAACCGGGCTGGGGGGTGAAAAACTGTTTTTT
CASSSTSTGLGGEKLFF
>TRBV7-9|TRBJ1-1|TRBD1|NA
TGTGCCACCCTGACAGGGGTGAACACTGAAGCTTTCTTT
CATLTGVNTEAFF
>TRBV5-6|TRBJ2-1|NA|NA
TGTGCCAGCAGCGGATGGACTAGGGGGGTCGAAGAGCAGTTCTTC
CASSGWTRGVEEQFF
>TRBV6-2/TRBV6-3|TRBJ1-4|NA|NA
TGTGCCAGCAGCCGGACAGCGAATGAAAAACTGTTTTTT
CASSRTANEKLFF
>TRBV6-5|TRBJ2-3|NA|NA
TGTGCCAGCAGACAAGGGTACACAGATACGCAGTATTTT
CASRQGYTDTQYF
>TRBV30|TRBJ2-3|NA|NA
TGTGCCTGGAGTGTTACGGAGCAGTATTTT
CAWSVTEQYF
>TRBV5-5|TRBJ1-4|NA|NA
TGTGCCAGCAGCTTCGACGGGCGAGATGAAAAACTGTTTTTT
CASSFDGRDEKLFF
>TRBV4-1|TRBJ2-2|TRBD1|once
TGCGCCAGCAGCCAAGATCGGGGACAGGGGGCCTTTTACACCGGGGAGCTGTTTTTT
CASSQDRGQGAFYTGELFF
>TRBV15|TRBJ1-3|NA|NA
TGTGCCACCAGCAGAGAGCGGGGGTCAGGAAACACCATATATTTT
CATSRERGSGNTIYF
>TRBV5-1|TRBJ2-2|TRBD1|few
TGCGCCAGCAGCTCGGGACAGGGGAGGTCCGGGGAGCTGTTTTTT
CASSSGQGRSGELFF
>TRBV20-1|TRBJ2-1|TRBD2|NA
TGCAGTGCTAGTGGGCTAGCGGGAGGGCCGGGCTCCTACAATGAGCAGTTCTTC
CSASGLAGGPGSYNEQFF
>TRBV12-1|TRBJ1-2|NA|NA
TGTGCCAGCAGCCCCGCGGGGGTCTACACCTTC
CASSPAGVYTF
>TRBV7-2|TRBJ2-4|NA|NA
TGTGCCAGCAGCTTATTGGGGCAGGCCTTAGCCAAAAACATTCAGTACTTC
CASSLLGQALAKNIQYF
>TRBV6-2/TRBV6-3|TRBJ2-3|NA|NA
TGTGCCAGCAGTTCCAGCACAGATACGCAGTATTTT
CASSSSTDTQYF
>TRBV6-5|TRBJ2-4|TRBD2|NA
TGTGCCAGCAGTCCATCCGGGACTAGAGAAAACATTCAGTACTTC
CASSPSGTRENIQYF
>TRBV15|TRBJ2-3|NA|NA
TGTGCCACCAGCACGGACTCCCGGCGTACAGATACGCAGTATTTT
CATSTDSRRTDTQYF
>TRBV6-6|TRBJ1-3|NA|NA
TGTGCCAGCAGTCCGCGGGGGGGCTCTGGAAACACCATATATTTT
CASSPRGGSGNTIYF
>TRBV18|TRBJ2-2|TRBD2|NA
TGTGCCAGCTCACCAGGGACTAGAGCCGGGGAGCTGTTTTTT
CASSPGTRAGELFF
>TRBV3-1/TRBV3-2|TRBJ2-3|TRBD2|NA
TGTGCCAGCAGCCCCCAACTAGCGGGGATTAGAGATACGCAGTATTTT
CASSPQLAGIRDTQYF
>TRBV30|TRBJ1-5|NA|NA
TGTGCCTGGAGTGTCCCAGTGGCATATAGCAATCAGCCCCAGCATTTT
CAWSVPVAYSNQPQHF
>TRBV19|TRBJ2-5|TRBD2|NA
TGTGCCAGTAGGCCAAATAGCGGGGGGCTCCAAGAGACCCAGTACTTC
CASRPNSGGLQETQYF
>TRBV20-1|TRBJ2-7|NA|NA
TGCAGTGCTAGTAGTAGGCGAGCCTACGAGCAGTACTTC
CSASSRRAYEQYF
>TRBV15|TRBJ1-3|TRBD1|NA
TGTGCCACCAGCAGAGATTTAGGTGACAGGGGTGGAGGAAACACCATATATTTT
CATSRDLGDRGGGNTIYF
>TRBV10-1|TRBJ2-7|NA|NA
TGCGCCAGCAGCCGGGATTTTAACGACGAGCAGTACTTC
CASSRDFNDEQYF
>TRBV29-1|TRBJ1-5|TRBD1|NA
TGCAGCGTTGGGACAGGTTATAGCAATCAGCCCCAGCATTTT
CSVGTGYSNQPQHF
>TRBV4-1|TRBJ1-2|NA|NA
TGCGCCAGCAGCCAAGTCGGATCACCCGCTAACTATGGCTACACCTTC
CASSQVGSPANYGYTF
>TRBV7-3|TRBJ2-3|TRBD2|NA
TGTGCCAGCAGCCCGATAGCGGGAGTCACAGATACGCAGTATTTT
CASSPIAGVTDTQYF
>TRBV3-1/TRBV3-2|TRBJ2-6|NA|NA
TGTGCCAGCAGCCAAGACTCCCCAGGGCTTGCTGGGGCCAACGTCCTGACTTTC
CASSQDSPGLAGANVLTF
>TRBV7-9|TRBJ1-3|NA|NA
TGTGCCAGCAACGTTAGGGGTTCTGGAAACACCATATATTTT
CASNVRGSGNTIYF
>TRBV7-2|TRBJ1-1|TRBD1|once
TGTGCCAGCAGCTTTGACAGGGCCAATGAAGCTTTCTTT
CASSFDRANEAFF
>TRBV5-1|TRBJ1-5|NA|NA
TGCGCCAGCAGGGCGGGGGACCTTAGCAATCAGCCCCAGCATTTT
CASRAGDLSNQPQHF
>TRBV30|TRBJ2-3|TRBD2|NA
TGTGCCTGGAGTGTGGGAACTAGCGGGAGCACAGATACGCAGTATTTT
CAWSVGTSGSTDTQYF
>TRBV7-6|TRBJ2-1|TRBD2|NA
TGTGCCAGCAGCTTTCGCCGACTAGCGGGGGCCAATGAGCAGTTCTTC
CASSFRRLAGANEQFF
>TRBV6-5|TRBJ2-1|NA|NA
TGTGCCAGCAGTTACCGACCCTGGGCGGGAGAGCAGTTCTTC
CASSYRPWAGEQFF
>TRBV28|TRBJ1-2|NA|NA
TGTGCCAGCAGTCCGCGAGGGGGTTACTATGGCTACACCTTC
CASSPRGGYYGYTF
>TRBV5-6|TRBJ1-1|TRBD1|NA
TGTGCCAGCAGTTATCGATACAGGGGGCTCACTGAAGCTTTCTTT
CASSYRYRGLTEAFF
>TRBV7-9|TRBJ2-7|NA|NA
TGTGCCAGCATTCCTGCGGGTCGGAGCGAGCAGTACTTC
CASIPAGRSEQYF
>TRBV5-1|TRBJ2-7|TRBD1|NA
TGCGCCAGCAGCTTTGACCTGGACAGGGGGCGACGCTTC
CASSFDLDRGRRF
>TRBV6-1|TRBJ1-1|NA|NA
TGTGCCAGCAGTGAACGGGAGTTGAAGGATGCTTTCTTT
CASSERELKDAFF
>TRBV5-1|TRBJ2-3|NA|NA
TGCGCCAGCAGCTTGGCCATAGGTACAGATACGCAGTATTTT
CASSLAIGTDTQYF
>TRBV7-9|TRBJ2-1|TRBD2|NA
TGTGCCAGCAGCTTACCTGGGACTAGCGGGAACTGGGAGCAGTTCTTC
CASSLPGTSGNWEQFF
>TRBV6-4|TRBJ2-3|NA|NA
TGTGCCAGCAGTGCCCAGAACCGGGATACGCAGTATTTT
CASSAQNRDTQYF
>TRBV6-5|TRBJ1-5|NA|NA
TGTGCCAGCAGTTACTCGGGGGCTCAGCCCCAGCATTTT
CASSYSGAQPQHF